This T cell receptor (beta chain) comes out of a study of blood T cell repertoires in COVID-19. Study summary: PBMCs, B-cell-depleted T cells, or T cells provided the cDNA or gDNA that made up the material.

Original processing methods: From reference gene primer amplification, estimates of nucleated cell counts were derived. Measured with immunoSEQ multiplex PCR; TCRdb has only the in-frame clones, and not every one. For V, J and clone size, that table is used; D and trimming come from the DNA. The profile shows a few hundred thousand clones, more than 65% of them singletons. Germline-derived CDR1 and CDR2 are SGHRS and YFSETQ. The CDR3 covers 14 residues. V gave up 2 bases and J gave up 8 bases; unmatched junction bases: 7. Enrolled through a virtual design, the participants were between 18 and 89 years of age and came from about two dozen US areas.

The rearrangement joins TRBV5-1 to TRBJ2-4, with TRBD1 matching 7 bases. The sequenced sample consisted of PBMCs or T cells enriched from blood (not recorded which). This TCR derives from a man in his fifties or sixties who had recovered from COVID-19. The DNA of the CDR3 is TGCGCCAGCAGCTTTGGACAGGTTGGGGACATTCAGTACTTC. Translation gives CASSFGQVGDIQYF.